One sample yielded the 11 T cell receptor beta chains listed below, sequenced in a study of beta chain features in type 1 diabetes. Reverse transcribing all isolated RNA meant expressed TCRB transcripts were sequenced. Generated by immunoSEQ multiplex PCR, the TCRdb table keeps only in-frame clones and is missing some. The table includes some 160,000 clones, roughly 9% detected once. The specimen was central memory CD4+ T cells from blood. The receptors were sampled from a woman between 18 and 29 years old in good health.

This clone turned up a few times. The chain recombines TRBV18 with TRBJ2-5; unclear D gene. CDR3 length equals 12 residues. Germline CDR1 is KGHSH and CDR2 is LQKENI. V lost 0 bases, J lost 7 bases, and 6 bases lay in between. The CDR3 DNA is TGTGCCAGCTCACCACCCGCGTCGACCCAGTACTTC. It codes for CASSPPASTQYF.

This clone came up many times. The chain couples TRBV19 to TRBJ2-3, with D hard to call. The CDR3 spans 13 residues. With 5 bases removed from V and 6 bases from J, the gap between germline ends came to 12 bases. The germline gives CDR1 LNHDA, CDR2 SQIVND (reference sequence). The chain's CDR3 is CASSARLRDTQYF. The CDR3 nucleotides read TGTGCCAGTAGTGCCAGACTGCGCGATACGCAGTATTTT. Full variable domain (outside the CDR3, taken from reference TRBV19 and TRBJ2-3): DGGITQSPKYLFRKEGQNVTLSCEQNLNHDAMYWYRQDPGQGLRLIYYSQIVNDFQKGDIAEGYSVSREKKESFPLTVTSAQKNPTAFYLCASSARLRDTQYFGPGTRLTVL.

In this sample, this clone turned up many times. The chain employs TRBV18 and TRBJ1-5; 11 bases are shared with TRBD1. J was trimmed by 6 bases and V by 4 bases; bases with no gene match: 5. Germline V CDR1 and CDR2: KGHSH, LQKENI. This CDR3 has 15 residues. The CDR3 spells CASSLGQGATQPQHF. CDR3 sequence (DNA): TGTGCCAGCTCACTCGGACAGGGGGCAACTCAGCCCCAGCATTTT.

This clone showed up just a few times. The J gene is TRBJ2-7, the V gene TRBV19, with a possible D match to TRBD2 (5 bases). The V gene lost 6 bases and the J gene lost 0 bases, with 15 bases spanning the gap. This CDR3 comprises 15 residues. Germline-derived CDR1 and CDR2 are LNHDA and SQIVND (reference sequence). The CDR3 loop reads CASSLGGSSSYEQYF. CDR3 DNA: TGTGCCAGTAGCCTAGGAGGATCTAGCTCCTACGAGCAGTACTTC.

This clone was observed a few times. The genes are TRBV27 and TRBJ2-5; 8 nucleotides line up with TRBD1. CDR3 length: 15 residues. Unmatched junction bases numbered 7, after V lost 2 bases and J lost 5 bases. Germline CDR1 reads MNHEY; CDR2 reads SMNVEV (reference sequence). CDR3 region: CASSLGQGEGETQYF. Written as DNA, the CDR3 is TGTGCCAGCAGTTTAGGACAGGGCGAGGGGGAGACCCAGTACTTC.

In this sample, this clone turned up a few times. Here the CDR3 reads CASSATSAIYNEQFF. Here the CDR3 DNA reads TGTGCCAGCAGCGCCACTAGCGCCATTTACAATGAGCAGTTCTTC. This rearrangement joins TRBV7-2 to TRBJ2-1; TRBD2 matches at 7 bases. Germline CDR1 SGHTA, CDR2 FQGNSA. Unmatched junction bases numbered 8, after V lost 5 bases and J lost 4 bases. The CDR3 spans 15 residues.

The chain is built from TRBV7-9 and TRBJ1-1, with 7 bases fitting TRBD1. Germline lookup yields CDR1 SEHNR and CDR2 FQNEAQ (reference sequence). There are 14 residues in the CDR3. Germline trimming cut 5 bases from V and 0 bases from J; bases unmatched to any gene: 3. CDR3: CASSQGQMNTEAFF. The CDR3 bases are TGTGCCAGCAGCCAGGGACAGATGAACACTGAAGCTTTCTTT.

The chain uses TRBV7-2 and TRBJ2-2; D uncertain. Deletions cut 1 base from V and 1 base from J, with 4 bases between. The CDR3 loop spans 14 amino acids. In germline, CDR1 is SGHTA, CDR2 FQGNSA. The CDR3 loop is CASSLVGNTGELFF. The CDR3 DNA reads TGTGCCAGCAGCTTAGTCGGGAACACCGGGGAGCTGTTTTTT.

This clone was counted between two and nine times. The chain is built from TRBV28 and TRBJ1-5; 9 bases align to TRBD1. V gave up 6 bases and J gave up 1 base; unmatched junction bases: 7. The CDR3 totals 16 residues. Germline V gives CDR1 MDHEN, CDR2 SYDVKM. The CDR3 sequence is CASRVRGQGSNQPQHF. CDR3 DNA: TGTGCCAGCAGGGTCCGTGGACAGGGGAGCAATCAGCCCCAGCATTTT.

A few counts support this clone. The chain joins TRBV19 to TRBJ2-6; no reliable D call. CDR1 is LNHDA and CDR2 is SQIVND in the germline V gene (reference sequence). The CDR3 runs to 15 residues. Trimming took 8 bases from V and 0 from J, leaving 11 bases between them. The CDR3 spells CASFSGLSGANVLTF. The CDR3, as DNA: TGTGCCAGTTTTTCTGGGCTCTCTGGGGCCAACGTCCTGACTTTC.

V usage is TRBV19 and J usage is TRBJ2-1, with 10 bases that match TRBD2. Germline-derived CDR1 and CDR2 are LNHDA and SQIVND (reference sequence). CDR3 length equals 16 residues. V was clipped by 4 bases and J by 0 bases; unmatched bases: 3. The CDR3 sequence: CASSKQRGGSYNEQFF. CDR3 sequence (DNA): TGTGCCAGTAGTAAGCAGCGGGGGGGCTCCTACAATGAGCAGTTCTTC.